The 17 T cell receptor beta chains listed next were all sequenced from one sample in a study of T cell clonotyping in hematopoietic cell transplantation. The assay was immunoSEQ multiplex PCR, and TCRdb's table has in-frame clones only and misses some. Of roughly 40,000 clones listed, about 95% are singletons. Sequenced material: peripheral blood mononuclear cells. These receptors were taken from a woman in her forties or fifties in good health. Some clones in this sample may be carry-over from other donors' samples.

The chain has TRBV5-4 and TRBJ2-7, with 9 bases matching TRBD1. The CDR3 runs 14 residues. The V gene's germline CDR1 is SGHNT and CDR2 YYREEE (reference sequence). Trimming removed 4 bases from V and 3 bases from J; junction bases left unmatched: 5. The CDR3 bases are TGTGCCAGCAGCCCGGGACAGGGCAACTACGAGCAGTACTTC. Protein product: CASSPGQGNYEQYF. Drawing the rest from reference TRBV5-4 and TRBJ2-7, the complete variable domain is ETGVTQSPTHLIKTRGQQVTLRCSSQSGHNTVSWYQQALGQGPQFIFQYYREEENGRGNFPPRFSGLQFPNYSSELNVNALELDDSALYLCASSPGQGNYEQYFGPGTRLTVT.

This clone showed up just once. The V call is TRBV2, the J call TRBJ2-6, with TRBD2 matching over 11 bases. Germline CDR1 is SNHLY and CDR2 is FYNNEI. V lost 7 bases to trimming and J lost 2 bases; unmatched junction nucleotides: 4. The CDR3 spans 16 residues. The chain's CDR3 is CASKVAGGPGANVLTF. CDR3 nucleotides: TGTGCCAGCAAAGTAGCGGGGGGGCCTGGGGCCAACGTCCTGACTTTC.

As DNA, the CDR3 is TGTGCCAGCAGTGCAGGGGGAGATACGCAGTATTTT. Amino acids: CASSAGGDTQYF. The J gene is TRBJ2-3, the V gene TRBV7-2; TRBD1 matches 7 bases. With 6 bases clipped from V and 5 bases from J, the junction kept 2 bases outside the gene matches. Per the germline V gene, CDR1 is SGHTA and CDR2 is FQGNSA. The CDR3 has 12 amino acids.

The DNA for the CDR3 is TGTGCCAGCAGCCCCCCGAGAGCGACGACCTACGAGCAGTACTTC. This sequence encodes CASSPPRATTYEQYF. This chain uses TRBV5-4 with TRBJ2-7; D is ambiguous. CDR3 length: 15 residues. Germline assignment: CDR1 SGHNT and CDR2 YYREEE (reference sequence). The V end lost 4 bases, the J end lost 2 bases, and 16 bases lay between the germline ends. The whole variable domain, remainder taken from reference TRBV5-4 and TRBJ2-7, is ETGVTQSPTHLIKTRGQQVTLRCSSQSGHNTVSWYQQALGQGPQFIFQYYREEENGRGNFPPRFSGLQFPNYSSELNVNALELDDSALYLCASSPPRATTYEQYFGPGTRLTVT.

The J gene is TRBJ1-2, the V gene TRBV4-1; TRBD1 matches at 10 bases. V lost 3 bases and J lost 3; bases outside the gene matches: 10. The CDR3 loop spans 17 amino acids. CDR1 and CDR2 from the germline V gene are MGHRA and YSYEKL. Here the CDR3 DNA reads TGCGCCAGCAGCCAGCCGGGACAGGGGACGTCCTACTATGGCTACACCTTC. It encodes CASSQPGQGTSYYGYTF.

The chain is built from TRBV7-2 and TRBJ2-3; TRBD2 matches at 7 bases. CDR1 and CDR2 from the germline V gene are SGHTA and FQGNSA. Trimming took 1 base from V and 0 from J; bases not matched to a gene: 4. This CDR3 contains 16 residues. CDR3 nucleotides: TGTGCCAGCAGCTTAGGACCAGCGGGAAGCACAGATACGCAGTATTTT. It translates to CASSLGPAGSTDTQYF.

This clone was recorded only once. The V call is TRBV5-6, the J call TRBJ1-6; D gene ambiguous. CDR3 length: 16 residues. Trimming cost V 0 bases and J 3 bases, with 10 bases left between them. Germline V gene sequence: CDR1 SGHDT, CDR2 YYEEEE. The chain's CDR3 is CASSLGSLLYNSPLHF. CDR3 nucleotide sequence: TGTGCCAGCAGCTTGGGATCGCTTCTCTATAATTCACCCCTCCACTTT. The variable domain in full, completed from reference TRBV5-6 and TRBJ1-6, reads DAGVTQSPTHLIKTRGQQVTLRCSPKSGHDTVSWYQQALGQGPQFIFQYYEEEERQRGNFPDRFSGHQFPNYSSELNVNALLLGDSALYLCASSLGSLLYNSPLHFGNGTRLTVT.

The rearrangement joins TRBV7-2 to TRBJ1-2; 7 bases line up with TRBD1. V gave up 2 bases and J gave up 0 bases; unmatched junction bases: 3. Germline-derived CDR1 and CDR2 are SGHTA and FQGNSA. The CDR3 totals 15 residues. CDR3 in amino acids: CASSLTGQSNYGYTF. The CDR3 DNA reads TGTGCCAGCAGCTTAACGGGACAGTCTAACTATGGCTACACCTTC.

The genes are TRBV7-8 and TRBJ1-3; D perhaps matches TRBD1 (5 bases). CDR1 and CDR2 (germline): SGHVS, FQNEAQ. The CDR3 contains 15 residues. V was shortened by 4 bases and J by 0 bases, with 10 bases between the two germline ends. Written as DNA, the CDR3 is TGTGCCAGCAGCTCTGGACATATCTCTGGAAACACCATATATTTT. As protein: CASSSGHISGNTIYF.

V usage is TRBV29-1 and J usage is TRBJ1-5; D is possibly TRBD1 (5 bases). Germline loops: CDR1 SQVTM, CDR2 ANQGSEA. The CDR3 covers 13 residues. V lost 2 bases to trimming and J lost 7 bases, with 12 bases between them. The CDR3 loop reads CSVESGPQQPQHF. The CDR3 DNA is TGCAGCGTTGAATCAGGGCCCCAGCAGCCCCAGCATTTT.

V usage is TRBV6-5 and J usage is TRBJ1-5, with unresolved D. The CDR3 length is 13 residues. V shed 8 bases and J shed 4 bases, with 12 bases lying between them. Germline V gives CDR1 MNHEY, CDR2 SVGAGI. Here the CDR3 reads CASGNTANQPQHF. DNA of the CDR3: TGTGCCAGCGGAAACACCGCTAATCAGCCCCAGCATTTT.

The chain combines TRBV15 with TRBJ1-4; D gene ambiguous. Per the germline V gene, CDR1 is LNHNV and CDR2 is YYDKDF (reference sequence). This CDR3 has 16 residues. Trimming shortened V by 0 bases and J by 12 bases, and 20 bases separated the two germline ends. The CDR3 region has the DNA TGTGCCACCAGCAGAGATCGAGCCTCTTTCGGAATAGAACTGTTTTTT. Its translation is CATSRDRASFGIELFF.

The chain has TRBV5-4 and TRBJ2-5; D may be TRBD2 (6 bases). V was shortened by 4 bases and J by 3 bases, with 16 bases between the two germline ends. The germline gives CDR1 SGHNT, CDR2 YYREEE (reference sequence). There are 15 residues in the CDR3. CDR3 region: CASSSQPGEEETQYF. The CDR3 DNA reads TGTGCCAGCAGCAGTCAACCGGGAGAGGAAGAGACCCAGTACTTC.

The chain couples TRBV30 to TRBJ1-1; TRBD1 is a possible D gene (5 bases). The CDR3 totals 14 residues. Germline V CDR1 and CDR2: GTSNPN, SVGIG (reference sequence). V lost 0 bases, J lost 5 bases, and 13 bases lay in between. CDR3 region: CAWSVEQGRTEAFF. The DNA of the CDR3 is TGTGCCTGGAGTGTGGAGCAGGGAAGGACTGAAGCTTTCTTT.

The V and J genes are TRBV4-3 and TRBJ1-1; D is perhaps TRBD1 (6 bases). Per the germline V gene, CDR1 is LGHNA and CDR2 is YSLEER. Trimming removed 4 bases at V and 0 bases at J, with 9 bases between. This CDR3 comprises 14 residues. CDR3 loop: CASSPEGVNTEAFF. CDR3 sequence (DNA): TGCGCCAGCAGCCCCGAGGGGGTGAACACTGAAGCTTTCTTT.

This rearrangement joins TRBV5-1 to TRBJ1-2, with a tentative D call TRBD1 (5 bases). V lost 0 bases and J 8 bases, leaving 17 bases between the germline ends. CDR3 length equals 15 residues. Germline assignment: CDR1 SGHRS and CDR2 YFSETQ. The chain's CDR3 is CASSLVTGGTGGYTF. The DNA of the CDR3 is TGCGCCAGCAGCTTGGTGACTGGGGGTACGGGGGGCTACACCTTC.

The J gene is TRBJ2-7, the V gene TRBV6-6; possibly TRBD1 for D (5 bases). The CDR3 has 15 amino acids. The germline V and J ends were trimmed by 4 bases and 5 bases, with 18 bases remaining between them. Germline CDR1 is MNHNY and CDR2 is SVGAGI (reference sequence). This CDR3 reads CASSLGNQGFDEQYF. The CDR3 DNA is TGTGCCAGCAGTTTGGGGAACCAGGGATTTGACGAGCAGTACTTC.